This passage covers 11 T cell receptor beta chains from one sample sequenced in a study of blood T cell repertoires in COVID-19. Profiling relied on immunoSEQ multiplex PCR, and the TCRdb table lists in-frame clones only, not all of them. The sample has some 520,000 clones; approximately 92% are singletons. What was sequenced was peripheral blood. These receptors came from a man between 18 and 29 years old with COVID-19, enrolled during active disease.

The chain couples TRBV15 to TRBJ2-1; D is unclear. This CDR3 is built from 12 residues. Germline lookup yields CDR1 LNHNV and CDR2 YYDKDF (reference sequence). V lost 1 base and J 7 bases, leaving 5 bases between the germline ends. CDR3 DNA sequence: TGTGCCACCAGCAGAGGTGTAAATGAGCAGTTCTTC. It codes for CATSRGVNEQFF.

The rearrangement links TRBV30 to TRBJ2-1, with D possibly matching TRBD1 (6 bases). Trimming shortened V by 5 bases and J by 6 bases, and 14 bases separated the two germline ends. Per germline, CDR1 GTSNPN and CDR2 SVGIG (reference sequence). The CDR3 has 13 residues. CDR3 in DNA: TGTGCCTGGGACTACCAGGGGCCCAATGAGCAGTTCTTC. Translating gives CAWDYQGPNEQFF.

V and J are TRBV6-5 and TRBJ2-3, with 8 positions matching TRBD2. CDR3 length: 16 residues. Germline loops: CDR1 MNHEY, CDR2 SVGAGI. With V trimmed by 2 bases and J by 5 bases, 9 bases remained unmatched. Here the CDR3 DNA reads TGTGCCAGCAGTTACAGGACCGGGGGGGCGAGAGATACGCAGTATTTT. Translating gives CASSYRTGGARDTQYF.

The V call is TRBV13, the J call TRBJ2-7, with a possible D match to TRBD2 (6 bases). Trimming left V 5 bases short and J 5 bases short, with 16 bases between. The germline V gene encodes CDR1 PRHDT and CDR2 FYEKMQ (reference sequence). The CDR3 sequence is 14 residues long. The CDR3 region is CASSLKGRRNEQYF. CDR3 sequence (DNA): TGTGCCAGCAGCCTCAAGGGGAGGAGAAACGAGCAGTACTTC.

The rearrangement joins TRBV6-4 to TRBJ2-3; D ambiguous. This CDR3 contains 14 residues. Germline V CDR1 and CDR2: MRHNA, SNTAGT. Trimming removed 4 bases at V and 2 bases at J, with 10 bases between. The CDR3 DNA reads TGTGCCAGCAGTGTGTCGAGAAACACAGATACGCAGTATTTT. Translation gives CASSVSRNTDTQYF.

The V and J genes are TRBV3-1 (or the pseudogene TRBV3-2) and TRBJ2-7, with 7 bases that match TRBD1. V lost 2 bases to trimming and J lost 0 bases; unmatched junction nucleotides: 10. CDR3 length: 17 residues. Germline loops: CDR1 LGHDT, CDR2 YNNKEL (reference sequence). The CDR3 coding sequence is TGTGCCAGCAGCCAATCTCCGCCGGGACAGAGCTCCTACGAGCAGTACTTC. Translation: CASSQSPPGQSSYEQYF.

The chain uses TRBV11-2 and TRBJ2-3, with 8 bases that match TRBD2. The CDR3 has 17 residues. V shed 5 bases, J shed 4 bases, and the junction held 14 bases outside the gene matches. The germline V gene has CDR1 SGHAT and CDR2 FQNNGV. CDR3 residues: CASSPTGTSGGADTQYF. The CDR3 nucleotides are TGTGCCAGCAGCCCCACGGGGACTAGTGGAGGCGCAGATACGCAGTATTTT.

CDR3 in amino acids: CATSRVTSGSRGELFF. The CDR3 DNA reads as TGTGCCACCAGCAGAGTTACTAGCGGGAGTCGGGGGGAGCTGTTTTTT. The chain recombines TRBV15 with TRBJ2-2; 11 bases align to TRBD2. The V gene end was trimmed by 1 base and the J gene end by 8 bases; junction bases not matched to a gene: 6. The CDR3 spans 16 residues. CDR1 is LNHNV and CDR2 is YYDKDF in the germline V gene (reference sequence).

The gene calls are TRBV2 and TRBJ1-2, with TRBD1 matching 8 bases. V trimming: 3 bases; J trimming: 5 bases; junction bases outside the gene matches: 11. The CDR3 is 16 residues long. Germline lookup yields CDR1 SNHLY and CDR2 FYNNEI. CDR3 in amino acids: CASSDWGQGANYGYTF. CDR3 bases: TGTGCCAGCAGTGACTGGGGGCAGGGGGCCAATTATGGCTACACCTTC.

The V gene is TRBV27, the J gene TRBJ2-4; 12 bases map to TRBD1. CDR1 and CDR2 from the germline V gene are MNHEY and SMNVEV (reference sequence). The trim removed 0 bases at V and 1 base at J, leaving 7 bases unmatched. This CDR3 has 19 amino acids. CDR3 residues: CASSLSRDRGRRAKNIQYF. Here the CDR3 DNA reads TGTGCCAGCAGTTTATCGCGGGACAGGGGGCGCCGGGCCAAAAACATTCAGTACTTC.

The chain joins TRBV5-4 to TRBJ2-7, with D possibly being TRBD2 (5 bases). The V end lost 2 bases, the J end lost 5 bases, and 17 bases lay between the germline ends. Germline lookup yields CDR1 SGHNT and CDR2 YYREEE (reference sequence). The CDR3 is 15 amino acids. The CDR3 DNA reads TGTGCCAGCAGCTTCAGCGGCCTAGGCCCCAACGAGCAGTACTTC. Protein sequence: CASSFSGLGPNEQYF. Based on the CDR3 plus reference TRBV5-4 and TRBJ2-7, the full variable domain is ETGVTQSPTHLIKTRGQQVTLRCSSQSGHNTVSWYQQALGQGPQFIFQYYREEENGRGNFPPRFSGLQFPNYSSELNVNALELDDSALYLCASSFSGLGPNEQYFGPGTRLTVT.